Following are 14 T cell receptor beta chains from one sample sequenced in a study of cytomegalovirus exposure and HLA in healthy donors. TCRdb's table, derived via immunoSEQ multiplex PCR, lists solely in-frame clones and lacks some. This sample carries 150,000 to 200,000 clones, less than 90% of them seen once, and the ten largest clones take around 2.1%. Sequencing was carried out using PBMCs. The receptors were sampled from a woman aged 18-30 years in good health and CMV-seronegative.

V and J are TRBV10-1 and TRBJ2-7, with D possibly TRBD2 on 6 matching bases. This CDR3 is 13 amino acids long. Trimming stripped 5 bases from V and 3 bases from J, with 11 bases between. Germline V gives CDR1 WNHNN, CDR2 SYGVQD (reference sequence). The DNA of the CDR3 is TGCGCCAGCAGTTCCCGGGAGTACTACGAGCAGTACTTC. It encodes CASSSREYYEQYF.

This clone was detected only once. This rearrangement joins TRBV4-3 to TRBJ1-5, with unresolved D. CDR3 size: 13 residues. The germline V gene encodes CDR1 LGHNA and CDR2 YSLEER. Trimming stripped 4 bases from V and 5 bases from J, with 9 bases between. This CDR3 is CASSRGEDQPQHF. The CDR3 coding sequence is TGCGCCAGCAGCCGCGGGGAAGATCAGCCCCAGCATTTT.

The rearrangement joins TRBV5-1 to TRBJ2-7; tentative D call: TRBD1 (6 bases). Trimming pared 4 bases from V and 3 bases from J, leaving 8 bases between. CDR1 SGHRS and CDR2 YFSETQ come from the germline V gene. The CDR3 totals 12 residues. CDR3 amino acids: CASSRDNYEQYF. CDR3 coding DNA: TGCGCCAGCAGCCGGGACAACTACGAGCAGTACTTC.

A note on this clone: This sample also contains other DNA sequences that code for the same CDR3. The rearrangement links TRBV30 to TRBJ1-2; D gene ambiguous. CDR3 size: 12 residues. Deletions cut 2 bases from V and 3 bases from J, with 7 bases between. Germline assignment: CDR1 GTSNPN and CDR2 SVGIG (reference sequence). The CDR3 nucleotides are TGTGCCTGGAGTCGCGGGGACTATGGCTACACCTTC. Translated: CAWSRGDYGYTF.

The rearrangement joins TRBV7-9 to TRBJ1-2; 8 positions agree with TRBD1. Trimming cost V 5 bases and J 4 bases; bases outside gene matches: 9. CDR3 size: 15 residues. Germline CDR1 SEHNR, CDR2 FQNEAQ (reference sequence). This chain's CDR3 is CASSAVGQGSYGYTF. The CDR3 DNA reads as TGTGCCAGCAGCGCCGTAGGACAGGGAAGCTATGGCTACACCTTC.

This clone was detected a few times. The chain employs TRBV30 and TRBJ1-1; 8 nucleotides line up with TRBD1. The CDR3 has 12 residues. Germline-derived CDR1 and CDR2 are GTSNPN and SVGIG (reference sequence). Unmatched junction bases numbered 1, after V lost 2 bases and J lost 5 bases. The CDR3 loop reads CAWSWTGTEAFF. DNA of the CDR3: TGTGCCTGGAGTTGGACAGGGACTGAAGCTTTCTTT.

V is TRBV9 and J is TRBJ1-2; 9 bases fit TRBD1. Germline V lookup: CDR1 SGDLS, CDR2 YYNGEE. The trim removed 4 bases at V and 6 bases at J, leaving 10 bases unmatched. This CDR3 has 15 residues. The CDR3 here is CASSPRDRASNGYTF. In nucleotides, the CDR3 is TGTGCCAGCAGCCCCCGGGACAGGGCTTCCAATGGCTACACCTTC.

In nucleotides, the CDR3 is TGTGCCACCAGCATCAGCGGGTACACTAGCACAGATACGCAGTATTTT. This gives the protein CATSISGYTSTDTQYF. The chain has TRBV15 and TRBJ2-3; D may be TRBD2 (6 bases). CDR3 length equals 16 residues. Germline V gives CDR1 LNHNV, CDR2 YYDKDF (reference sequence). Trimming removed 4 bases from V and 0 bases from J, with 14 bases in between.

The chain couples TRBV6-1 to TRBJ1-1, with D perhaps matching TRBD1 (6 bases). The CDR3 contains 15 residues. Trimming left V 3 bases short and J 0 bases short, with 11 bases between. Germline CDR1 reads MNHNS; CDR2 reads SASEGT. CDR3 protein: CASSDRGSLNTEAFF. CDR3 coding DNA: TGTGCCAGCAGTGATAGGGGGAGTTTGAACACTGAAGCTTTCTTT.

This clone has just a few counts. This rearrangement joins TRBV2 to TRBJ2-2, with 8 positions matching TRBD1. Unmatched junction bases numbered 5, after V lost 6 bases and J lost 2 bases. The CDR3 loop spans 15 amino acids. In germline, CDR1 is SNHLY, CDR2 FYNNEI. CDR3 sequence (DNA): TGTGCCAGCAGGCGGACAGGGATTAACACCGGGGAGCTGTTTTTT. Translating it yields CASRRTGINTGELFF.

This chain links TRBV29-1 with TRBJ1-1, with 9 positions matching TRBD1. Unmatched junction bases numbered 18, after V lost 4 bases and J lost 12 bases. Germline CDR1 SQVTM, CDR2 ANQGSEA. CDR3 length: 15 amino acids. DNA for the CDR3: TGCAGCGTTGTCCTGACTTCCGGGACAGGGAGGATGACTTTCTTT. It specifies CSVVLTSGTGRMTFF.

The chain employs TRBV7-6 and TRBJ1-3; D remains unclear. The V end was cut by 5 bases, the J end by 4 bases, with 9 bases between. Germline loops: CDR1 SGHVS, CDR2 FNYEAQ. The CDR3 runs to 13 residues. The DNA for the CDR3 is TGTGCCAGCAGCCGCCCTAGCGGAAACACCATATATTTT. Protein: CASSRPSGNTIYF.

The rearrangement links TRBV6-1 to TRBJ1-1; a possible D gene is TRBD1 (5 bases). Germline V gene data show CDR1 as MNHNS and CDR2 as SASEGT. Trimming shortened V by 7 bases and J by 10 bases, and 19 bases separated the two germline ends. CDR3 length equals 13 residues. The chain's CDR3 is CASKVLKQAIAFF. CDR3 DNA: TGTGCCAGCAAAGTCCTTAAACAGGCCATAGCTTTCTTT.

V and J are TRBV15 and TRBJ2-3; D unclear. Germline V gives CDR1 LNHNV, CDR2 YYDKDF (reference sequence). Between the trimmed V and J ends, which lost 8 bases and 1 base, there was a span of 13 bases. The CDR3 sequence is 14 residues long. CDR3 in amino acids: CATRLEWGTDTQYF. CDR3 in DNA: TGTGCCACCCGCTTGGAGTGGGGCACAGATACGCAGTATTTT.